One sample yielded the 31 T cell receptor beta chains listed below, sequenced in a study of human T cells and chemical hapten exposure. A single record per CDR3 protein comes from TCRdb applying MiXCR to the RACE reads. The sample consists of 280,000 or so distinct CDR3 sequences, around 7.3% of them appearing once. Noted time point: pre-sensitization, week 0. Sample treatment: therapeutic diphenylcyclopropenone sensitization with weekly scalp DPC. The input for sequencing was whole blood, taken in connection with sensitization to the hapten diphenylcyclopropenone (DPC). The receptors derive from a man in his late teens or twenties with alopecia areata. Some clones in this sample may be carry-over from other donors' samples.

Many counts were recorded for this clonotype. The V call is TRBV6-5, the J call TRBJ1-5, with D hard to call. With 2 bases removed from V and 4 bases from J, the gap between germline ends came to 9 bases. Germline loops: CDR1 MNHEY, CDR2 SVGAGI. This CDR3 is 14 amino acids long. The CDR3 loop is CASSYVGKNQPQHF. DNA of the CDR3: TGTGCCAGCAGTTACGTCGGCAAGAATCAGCCCCAGCATTTT.

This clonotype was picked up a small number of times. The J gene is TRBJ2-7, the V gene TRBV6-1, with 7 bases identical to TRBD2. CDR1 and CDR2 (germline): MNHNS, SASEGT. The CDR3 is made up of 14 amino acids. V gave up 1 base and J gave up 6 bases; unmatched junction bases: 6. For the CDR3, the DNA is TGTGCCAGCAGTGAAGACTGGGCTAGCGGCGAGCAGTACGTC. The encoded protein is CASSEDWASGEQYV.

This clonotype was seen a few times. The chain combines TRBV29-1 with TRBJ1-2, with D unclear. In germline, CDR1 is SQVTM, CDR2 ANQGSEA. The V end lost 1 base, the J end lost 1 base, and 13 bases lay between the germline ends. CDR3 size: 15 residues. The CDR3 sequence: CSVEGPLEVNYGYTF. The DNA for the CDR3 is TGCAGCGTTGAAGGGCCCCTCGAAGTTAACTATGGCTACACCTTC.

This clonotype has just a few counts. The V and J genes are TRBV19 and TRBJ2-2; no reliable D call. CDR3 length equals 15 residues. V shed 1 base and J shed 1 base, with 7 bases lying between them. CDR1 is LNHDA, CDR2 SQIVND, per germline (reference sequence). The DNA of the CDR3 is TGTGCCAGTAGTATAGTTTCGGGGAACACCGGGGAGCTGTTTTTT. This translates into CASSIVSGNTGELFF.

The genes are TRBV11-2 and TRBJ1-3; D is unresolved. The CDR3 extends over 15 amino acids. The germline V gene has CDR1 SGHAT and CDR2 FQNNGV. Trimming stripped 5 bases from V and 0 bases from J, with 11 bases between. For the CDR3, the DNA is TGTGCCAGCAGCCATACTCCCCGCTCTGGAAACACCATATATTTT. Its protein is CASSHTPRSGNTIYF.

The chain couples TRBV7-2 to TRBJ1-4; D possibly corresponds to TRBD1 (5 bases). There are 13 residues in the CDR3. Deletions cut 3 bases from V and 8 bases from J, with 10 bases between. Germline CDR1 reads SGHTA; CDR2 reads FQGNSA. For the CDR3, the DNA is TGTGCCAGCAGCTTTAGTCGGGACGAAAAACTGTTTTTT. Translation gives CASSFSRDEKLFF.

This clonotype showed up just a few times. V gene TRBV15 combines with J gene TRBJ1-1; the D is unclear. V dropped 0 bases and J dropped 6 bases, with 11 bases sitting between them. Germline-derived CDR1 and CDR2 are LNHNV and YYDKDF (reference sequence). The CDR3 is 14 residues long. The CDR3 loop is CATSRDAGSSEAFF. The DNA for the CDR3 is TGTGCCACCAGCAGAGATGCCGGTTCTTCTGAAGCTTTCTTT.

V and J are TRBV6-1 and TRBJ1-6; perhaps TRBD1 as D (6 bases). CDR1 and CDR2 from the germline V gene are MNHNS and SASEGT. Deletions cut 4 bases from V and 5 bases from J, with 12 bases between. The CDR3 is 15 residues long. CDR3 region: CASSGGGVNNSPLHF. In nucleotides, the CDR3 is TGTGCCAGCAGTGGAGGGGGGGTAAATAATTCACCCCTCCACTTT.

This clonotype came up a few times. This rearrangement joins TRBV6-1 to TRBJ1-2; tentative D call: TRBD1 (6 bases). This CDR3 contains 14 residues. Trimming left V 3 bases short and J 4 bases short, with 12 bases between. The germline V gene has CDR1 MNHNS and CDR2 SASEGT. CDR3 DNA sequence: TGTGCCAGCAGTGAGGCACAGGGTTCCTATGGCTACACCTTC. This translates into CASSEAQGSYGYTF.

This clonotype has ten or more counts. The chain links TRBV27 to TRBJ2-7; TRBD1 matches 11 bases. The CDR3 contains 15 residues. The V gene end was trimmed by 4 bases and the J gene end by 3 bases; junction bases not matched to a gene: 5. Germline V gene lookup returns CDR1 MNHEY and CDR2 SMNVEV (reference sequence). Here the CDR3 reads CASSSLGTGGYEQYF. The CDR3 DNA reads TGTGCCAGCAGTTCACTGGGGACAGGGGGCTACGAGCAGTACTTC.

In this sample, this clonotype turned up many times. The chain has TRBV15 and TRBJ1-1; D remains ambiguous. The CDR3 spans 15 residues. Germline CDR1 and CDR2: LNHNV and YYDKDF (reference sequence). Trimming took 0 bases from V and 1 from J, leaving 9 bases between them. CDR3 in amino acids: CATSREAARNTEAFF. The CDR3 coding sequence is TGTGCCACCAGCAGAGAGGCGGCGAGGAACACTGAAGCTTTCTTT. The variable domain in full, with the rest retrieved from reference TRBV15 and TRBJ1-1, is DAMVIQNPRYQVTQFGKPVTLSCSQTLNHNVMYWYQQKSSQAPKLLFHYYDKDFNNEADTPDNFQSRRPNTSFCFLDIRSPGLGDTAMYLCATSREAARNTEAFFGQGTRLTVV.

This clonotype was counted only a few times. The DNA for the CDR3 is TGCAGTGCTAGATGGCCAGACACCACGAACACTGAAGCTTTCTTT. Amino acid sequence: CSARWPDTTNTEAFF. This chain uses TRBV20-1 with TRBJ1-1; D remains ambiguous. Trimming left V 2 bases short and J 1 base short, with 14 bases between. The CDR3 loop spans 15 amino acids. CDR1 DFQATT and CDR2 SNEGSKA come from the germline V gene (reference sequence).

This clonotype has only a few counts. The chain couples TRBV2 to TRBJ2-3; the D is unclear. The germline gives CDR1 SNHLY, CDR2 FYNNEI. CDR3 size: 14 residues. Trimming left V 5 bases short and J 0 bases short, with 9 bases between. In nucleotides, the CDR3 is TGTGCCAGCAGTCACGAAAGGAGCACAGATACGCAGTATTTT. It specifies CASSHERSTDTQYF.

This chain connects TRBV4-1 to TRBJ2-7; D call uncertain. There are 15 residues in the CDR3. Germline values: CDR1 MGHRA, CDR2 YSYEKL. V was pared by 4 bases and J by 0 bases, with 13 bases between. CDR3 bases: TGCGCCAGCAGCCTACACGGAGTCGGCTCCTACGAGCAGTACTTC. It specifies CASSLHGVGSYEQYF.

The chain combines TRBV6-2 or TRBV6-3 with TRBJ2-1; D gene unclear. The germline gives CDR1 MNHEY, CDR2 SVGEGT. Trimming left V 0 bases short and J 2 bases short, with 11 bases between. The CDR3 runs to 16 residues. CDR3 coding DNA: TGTGCCAGCAGTTACTCCTTGGATGGGGCCTACAATGAGCAGTTCTTC. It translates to CASSYSLDGAYNEQFF.

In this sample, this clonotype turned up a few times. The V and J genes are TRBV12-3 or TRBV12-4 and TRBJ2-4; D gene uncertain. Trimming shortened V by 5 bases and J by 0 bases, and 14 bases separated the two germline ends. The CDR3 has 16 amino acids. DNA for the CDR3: TGTGCCAGCAGTCCACCGGGCTCCCTAGCCAAAAACATTCAGTACTTC. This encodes CASSPPGSLAKNIQYF.

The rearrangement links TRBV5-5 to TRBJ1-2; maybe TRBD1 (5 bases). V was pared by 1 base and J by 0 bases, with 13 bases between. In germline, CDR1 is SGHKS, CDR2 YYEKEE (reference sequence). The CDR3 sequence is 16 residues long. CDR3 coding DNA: TGTGCCAGCAGCTTGCAAGGGGCCGGCCCTAACTATGGCTACACCTTC. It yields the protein CASSLQGAGPNYGYTF.

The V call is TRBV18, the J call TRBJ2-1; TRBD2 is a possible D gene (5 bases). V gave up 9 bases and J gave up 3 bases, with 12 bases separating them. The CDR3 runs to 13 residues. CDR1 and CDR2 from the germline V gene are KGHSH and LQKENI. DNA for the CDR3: TGTGCCAGTCGGATAAGCGGCTACAATGAGCAGTTCTTC. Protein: CASRISGYNEQFF.

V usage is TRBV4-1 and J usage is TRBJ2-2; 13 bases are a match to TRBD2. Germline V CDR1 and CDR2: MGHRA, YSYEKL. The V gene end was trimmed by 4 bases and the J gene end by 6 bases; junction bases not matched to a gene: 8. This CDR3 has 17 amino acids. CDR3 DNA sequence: TGCGCCAGCAGCCCCTGGACTAGCGGGGGAAGGGCCGGGGAGCTGTTTTTT. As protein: CASSPWTSGGRAGELFF.

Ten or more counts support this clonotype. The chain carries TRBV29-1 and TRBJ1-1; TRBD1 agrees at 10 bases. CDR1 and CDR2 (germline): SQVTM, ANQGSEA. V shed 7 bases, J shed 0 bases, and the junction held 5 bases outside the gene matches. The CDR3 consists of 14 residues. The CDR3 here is CSADRGRMNTEAFF. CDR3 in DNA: TGCAGCGCAGACAGGGGGCGAATGAACACTGAAGCTTTCTTT.

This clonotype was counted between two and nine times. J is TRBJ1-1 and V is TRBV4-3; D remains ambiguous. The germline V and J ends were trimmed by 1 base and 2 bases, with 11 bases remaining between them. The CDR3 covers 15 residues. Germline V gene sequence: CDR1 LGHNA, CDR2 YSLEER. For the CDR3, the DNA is TGCGCCAGCAGCCAAGTCTTGACGGCAAACACTGAAGCTTTCTTT. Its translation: CASSQVLTANTEAFF.

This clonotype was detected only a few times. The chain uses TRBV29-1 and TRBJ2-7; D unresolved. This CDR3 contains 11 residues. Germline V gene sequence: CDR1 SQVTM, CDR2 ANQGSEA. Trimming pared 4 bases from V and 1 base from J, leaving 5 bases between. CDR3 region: CSVAVSYEQYV. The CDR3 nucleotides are TGCAGCGTTGCAGTTTCCTACGAGCAGTACGTC.

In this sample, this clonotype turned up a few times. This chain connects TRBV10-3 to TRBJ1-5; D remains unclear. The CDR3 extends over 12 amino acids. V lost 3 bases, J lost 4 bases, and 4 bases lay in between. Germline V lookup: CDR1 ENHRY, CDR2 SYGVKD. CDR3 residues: CAISDGNQPQHF. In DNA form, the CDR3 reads TGTGCCATCAGTGACGGGAATCAGCCCCAGCATTTT.

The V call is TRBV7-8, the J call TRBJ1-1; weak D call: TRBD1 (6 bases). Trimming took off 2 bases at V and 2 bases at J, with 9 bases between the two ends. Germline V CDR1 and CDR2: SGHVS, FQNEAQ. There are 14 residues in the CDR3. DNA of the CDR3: TGTGCCAGCAGCTTACCAGGGGCTAACACTGAAGCTTTCTTT. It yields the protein CASSLPGANTEAFF. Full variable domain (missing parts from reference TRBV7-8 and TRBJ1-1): GAGVSQSPRYKVAKRGQDVALRCDPISGHVSLFWYQQALGQGPEFLTYFQNEAQLDKSGLPSDRFFAERPEGSVSTLKIQRTQQEDSAVYLCASSLPGANTEAFFGQGTRLTVV.

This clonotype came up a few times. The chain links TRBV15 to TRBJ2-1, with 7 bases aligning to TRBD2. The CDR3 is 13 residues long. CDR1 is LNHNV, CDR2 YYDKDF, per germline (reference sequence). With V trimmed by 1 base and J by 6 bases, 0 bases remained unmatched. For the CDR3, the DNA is TGTGCCACCAGCAGAGTAGCGGGCAATGAGCAGTTCTTC. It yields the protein CATSRVAGNEQFF.

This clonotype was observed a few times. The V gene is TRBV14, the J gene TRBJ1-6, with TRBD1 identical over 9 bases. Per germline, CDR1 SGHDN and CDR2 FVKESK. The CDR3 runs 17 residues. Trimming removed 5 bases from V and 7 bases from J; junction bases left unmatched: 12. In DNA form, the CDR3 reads TGTGCCAGCAGCTCGACCGGGACAGGGACTTTCAATTCACCCCTCCACTTT. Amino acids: CASSSTGTGTFNSPLHF.

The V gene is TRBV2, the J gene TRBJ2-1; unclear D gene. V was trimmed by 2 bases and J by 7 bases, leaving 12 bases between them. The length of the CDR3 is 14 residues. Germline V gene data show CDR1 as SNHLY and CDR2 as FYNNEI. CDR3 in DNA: TGTGCCAGCAGTGAAAGGGTCATCGTTAATGAGCAGTTCTTC. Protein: CASSERVIVNEQFF.

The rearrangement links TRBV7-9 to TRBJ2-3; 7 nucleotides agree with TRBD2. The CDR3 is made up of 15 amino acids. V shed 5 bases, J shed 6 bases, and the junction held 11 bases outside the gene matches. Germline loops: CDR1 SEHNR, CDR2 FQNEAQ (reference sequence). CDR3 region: CASSARLALGDTQYF. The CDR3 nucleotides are TGTGCCAGCAGCGCCCGACTAGCTCTTGGTGATACGCAGTATTTT.

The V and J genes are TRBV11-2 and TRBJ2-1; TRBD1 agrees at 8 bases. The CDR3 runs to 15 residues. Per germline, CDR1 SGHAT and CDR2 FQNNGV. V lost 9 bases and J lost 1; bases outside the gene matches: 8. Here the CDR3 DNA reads TGTGCCAGTACAGGGGGGCGGCATTCCTACAATGAGCAGTTCTTC. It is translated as CASTGGRHSYNEQFF.

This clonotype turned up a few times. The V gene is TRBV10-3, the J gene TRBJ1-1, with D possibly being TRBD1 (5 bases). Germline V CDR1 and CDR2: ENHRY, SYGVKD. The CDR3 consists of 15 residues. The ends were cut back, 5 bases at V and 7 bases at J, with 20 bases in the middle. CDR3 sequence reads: CAISTPGGALHEAFF. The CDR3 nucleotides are TGTGCCATCAGTACCCCGGGGGGTGCCCTCCATGAAGCTTTCTTT.

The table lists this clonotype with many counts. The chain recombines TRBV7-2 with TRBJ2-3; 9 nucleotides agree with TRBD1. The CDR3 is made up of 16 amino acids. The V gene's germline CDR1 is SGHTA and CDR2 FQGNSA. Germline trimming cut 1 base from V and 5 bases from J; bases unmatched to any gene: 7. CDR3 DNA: TGTGCCAGCAGCTTAGTGCCGGGACAGGGTAAAGATACGCAGTATTTT. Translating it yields CASSLVPGQGKDTQYF.